The 6 T cell receptor beta chains given below trace back to one sample, sequenced in a study of cytomegalovirus exposure and HLA in healthy donors. The PCR employed 60 Vbeta primers together with 13 Jbeta primers. Measured with immunoSEQ multiplex PCR; TCRdb has only the in-frame clones, and not every one. The sample lists about 160,000 clones, around 80% occurring once. The sample comprised PBMCs. Source of these receptors: a man aged 35-49 years in good health and CMV-seronegative.

The chain couples TRBV4-2 to TRBJ2-1; 13 bases line up with TRBD2. Per germline, CDR1 LGHNA and CDR2 YNFKEQ. Losses at the gene ends were 0 bases for V and 10 bases for J; bases not matched to a gene: 15. CDR3 length equals 19 residues. In DNA form, the CDR3 reads TGTGCCAGCAGCCAAGACCATCGGACTAGCGGGAGTTTCTATCAGGAGCAGTTCTTC. Residues: CASSQDHRTSGSFYQEQFF.

The chain has TRBV7-2 and TRBJ1-6, with 9 positions matching TRBD1. V lost 5 bases and J lost 9; bases outside the gene matches: 14. Germline-derived CDR1 and CDR2 are SGHTA and FQGNSA. This CDR3 is built from 17 residues. The CDR3 reads CASSGGQGPSPSSPLHF. CDR3 nucleotide sequence: TGTGCCAGCAGCGGGGGACAGGGACCATCCCCGAGTTCACCCCTCCACTTT.

The rearrangement links TRBV9 to TRBJ2-3, with 9 positions matching TRBD1. CDR1 and CDR2 from the germline V gene are SGDLS and YYNGEE. This CDR3 contains 12 residues. V lost 2 bases, J lost 8 bases, and 0 bases stayed unmatched. As DNA, the CDR3 is TGTGCCAGCAGCGTGGACAGGGGTACGCAGTATTTT. Translated, it gives CASSVDRGTQYF.

The chain is built from TRBV6-5 and TRBJ1-1; 8 bases align to TRBD1. This CDR3 region has 14 residues. V trimming: 5 bases; J trimming: 4 bases; junction bases outside the gene matches: 6. Germline V gene lookup returns CDR1 MNHEY and CDR2 SVGAGI. The CDR3 coding sequence is TGTGCCAGCAGTCAGGACAGGGCGGGCACTGAAGCTTTCTTT. Translated, it gives CASSQDRAGTEAFF.

This chain connects TRBV7-9 to TRBJ2-1; D not certain. Germline CDR1 is SEHNR and CDR2 is FQNEAQ (reference sequence). There are 18 residues in the CDR3. Trimming left V 1 base short and J 7 bases short, with 23 bases between. CDR3 region: CASSLVRPGYSLVNEQFF. DNA of the CDR3: TGTGCCAGCAGCTTAGTTCGTCCTGGCTACAGTCTTGTAAATGAGCAGTTCTTC.

V and J are TRBV4-2 and TRBJ2-7; 10 bases map to TRBD2. This CDR3 contains 18 residues. CDR1 and CDR2 from the germline V gene are LGHNA and YNFKEQ. After removal of 3 bases from V and 0 bases from J, the junction contained 11 bases not matched to a gene. CDR3 protein: CASSQSLQAGGLSYEQYF. The CDR3 region has the DNA TGTGCCAGCAGCCAGTCCCTCCAAGCGGGAGGGCTCTCCTACGAGCAGTACTTC.